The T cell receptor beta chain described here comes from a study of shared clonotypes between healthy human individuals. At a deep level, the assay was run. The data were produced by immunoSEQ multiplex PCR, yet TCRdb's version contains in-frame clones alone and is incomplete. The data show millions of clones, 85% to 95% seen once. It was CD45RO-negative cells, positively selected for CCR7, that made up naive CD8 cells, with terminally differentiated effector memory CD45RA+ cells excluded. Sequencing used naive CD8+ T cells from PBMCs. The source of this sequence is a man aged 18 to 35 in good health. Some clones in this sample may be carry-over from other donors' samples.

The CDR3 sequence is CASSSRDQSSYNEQFF. CDR3 coding DNA: TGTGCCAGTAGTTCCCGGGACCAGAGCTCCTACAATGAGCAGTTCTTC. V and J are TRBV19 and TRBJ2-1; D could derive from TRBD1 or TRBD2 (5 bases each). The length of the CDR3 is 16 residues. The V and J ends lost 5 bases and 0 bases respectively, with 14 bases between them. Germline V gives CDR1 LNHDA, CDR2 SQIVND (reference sequence).